This TCR beta chain was captured by sequencing in a study of shared clonotypes between healthy human individuals. CDR1 SGHTA and CDR2 FQGNSA come from the germline V gene. V was clipped by 5 bases and J by 0 bases, with 11 bases between them. The CDR3 extends over 15 amino acids. Clones were sequenced by immunoSEQ multiplex PCR, and TCRdb holds only the in-frame ones, with some missing. This sample has approximately 340,000 clones, with around two thirds found just once. The sequencing input was memory CD4+ T cells sorted from blood. The subset here: CD45RA-negative fraction. The clonotype originates from a young man in good health. V usage is TRBV7-2 and J usage is TRBJ2-1; no definite D call. In DNA form, the CDR3 reads TGTGCCAGCAGCCAGCGAAGAAGCTCCTACAATGAGCAGTTCTTC. Translation gives CASSQRRSSYNEQFF. Together with reference TRBV7-2 and TRBJ2-1, the CDR3 gives the full variable domain: GAGVSQSPSNKVTEKGKDVELRCDPISGHTALYWYRQSLGQGLEFLIYFQGNSAPDKSGLPSDRFSAERTGGSVSTLTIQRTQQEDSAVYLCASSQRRSSYNEQFFGPGTRLTVL.